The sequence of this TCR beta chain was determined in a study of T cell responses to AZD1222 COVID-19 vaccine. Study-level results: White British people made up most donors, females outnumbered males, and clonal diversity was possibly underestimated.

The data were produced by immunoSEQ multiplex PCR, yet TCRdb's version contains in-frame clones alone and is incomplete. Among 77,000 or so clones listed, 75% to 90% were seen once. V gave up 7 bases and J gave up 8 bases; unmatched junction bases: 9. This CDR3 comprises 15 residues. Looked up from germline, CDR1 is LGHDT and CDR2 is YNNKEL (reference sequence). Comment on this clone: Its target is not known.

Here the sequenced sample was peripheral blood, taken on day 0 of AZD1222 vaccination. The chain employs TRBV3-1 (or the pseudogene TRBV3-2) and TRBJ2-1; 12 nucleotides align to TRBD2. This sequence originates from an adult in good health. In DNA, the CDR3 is TGTGCCAGCACCCCGGGGACTAGCGGGTTATATGAGCAGTTCTTC. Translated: CASTPGTSGLYEQFF.